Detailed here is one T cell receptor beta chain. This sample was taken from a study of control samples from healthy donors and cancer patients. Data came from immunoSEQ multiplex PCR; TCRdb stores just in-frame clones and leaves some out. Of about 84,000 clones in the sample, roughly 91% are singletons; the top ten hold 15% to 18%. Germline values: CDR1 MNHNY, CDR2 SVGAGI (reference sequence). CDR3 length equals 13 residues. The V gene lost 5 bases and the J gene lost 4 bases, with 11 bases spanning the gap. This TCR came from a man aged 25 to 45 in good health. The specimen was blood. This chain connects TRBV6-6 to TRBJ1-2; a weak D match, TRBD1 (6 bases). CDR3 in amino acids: CASSPRDIYGYTF. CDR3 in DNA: TGTGCCAGCAGTCCCAGGGACATCTATGGCTACACCTTC.